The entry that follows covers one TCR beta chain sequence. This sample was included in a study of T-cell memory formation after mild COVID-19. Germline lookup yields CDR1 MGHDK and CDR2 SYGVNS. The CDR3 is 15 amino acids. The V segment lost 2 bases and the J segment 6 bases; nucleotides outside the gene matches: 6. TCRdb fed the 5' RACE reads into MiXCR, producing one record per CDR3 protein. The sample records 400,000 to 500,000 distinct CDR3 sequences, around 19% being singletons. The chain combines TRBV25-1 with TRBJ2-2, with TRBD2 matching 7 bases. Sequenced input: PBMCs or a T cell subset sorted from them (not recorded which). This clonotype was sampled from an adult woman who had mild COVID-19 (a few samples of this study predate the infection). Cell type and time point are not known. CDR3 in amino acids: CASSEPGRGAGELFF. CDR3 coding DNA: TGTGCCAGCAGTGAACCGGGCCGGGGGGCCGGGGAGCTGTTTTTT. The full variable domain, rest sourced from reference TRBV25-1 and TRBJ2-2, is EADIYQTPRYLVIGTGKKITLECSQTMGHDKMYWYQQDPGMELHLIHYSYGVNSTEKGDLSSESTVSRIRTEHFPLTLESARPSHTSQYLCASSEPGRGAGELFFGEGSRLTVL.